This TCR beta chain emerged from a study of radiation and T cells in renal cell carcinoma. General study findings and limits: No pretreatment tumor biopsies were available for baseline clonotypes.

As to time point: blood 2 weeks post-SBRT. Sample treatment: 15 Gy SBRT to primary tumor, nephrectomy 4 weeks later. Clear cell pathology was present in this patient's renal cell carcinoma. Clones were read by immunoSEQ multiplex PCR, and TCRdb kept only the in-frame ones, dropping some. The sample has tens of thousands of clones; 80% are singletons. The germline V gene has CDR1 SGHTA and CDR2 FQGNSA. The CDR3 extends over 16 amino acids. The ends were cut back, 0 bases at V and 8 bases at J, with 16 bases in the middle. As for this clone: Its cognate antigen is unknown.

V is TRBV7-2 and J is TRBJ1-4; D perhaps matches TRBD1 (5 bases). Specimen: blood, collected from a patient whose treatment included radiotherapy and nephrectomy. This TCR derives from a woman in her seventies with renal cell carcinoma. Here the CDR3 reads CASSLAPRDLGEKLFF. The CDR3 DNA reads as TGTGCCAGCAGCTTAGCGCCCAGGGACCTAGGGGAAAAACTGTTTTTT.